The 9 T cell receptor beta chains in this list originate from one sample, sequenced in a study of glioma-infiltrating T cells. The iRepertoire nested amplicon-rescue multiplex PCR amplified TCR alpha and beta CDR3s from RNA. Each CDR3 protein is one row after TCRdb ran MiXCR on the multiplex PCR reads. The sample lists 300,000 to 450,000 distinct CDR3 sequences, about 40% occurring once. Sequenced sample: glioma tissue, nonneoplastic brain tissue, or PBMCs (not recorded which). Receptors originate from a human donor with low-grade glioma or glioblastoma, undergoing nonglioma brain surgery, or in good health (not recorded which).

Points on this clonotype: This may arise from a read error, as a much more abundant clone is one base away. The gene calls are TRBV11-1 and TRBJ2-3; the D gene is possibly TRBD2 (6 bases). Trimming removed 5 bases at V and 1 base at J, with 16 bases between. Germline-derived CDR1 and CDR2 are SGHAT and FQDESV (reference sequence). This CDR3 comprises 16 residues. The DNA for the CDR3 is TGTGCCAGCAGCACGGGACTCACCGGACGCACAGATACGCAGTATTTT. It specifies CASSTGLTGRTDTQYF.

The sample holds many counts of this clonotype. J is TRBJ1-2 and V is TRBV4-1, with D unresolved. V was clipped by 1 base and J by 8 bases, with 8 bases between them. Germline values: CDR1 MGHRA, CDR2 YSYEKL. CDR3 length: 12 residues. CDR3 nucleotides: TGCGCCAGCAGCCAAGGGGCCTGGGGCTACACCTTC. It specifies CASSQGAWGYTF.

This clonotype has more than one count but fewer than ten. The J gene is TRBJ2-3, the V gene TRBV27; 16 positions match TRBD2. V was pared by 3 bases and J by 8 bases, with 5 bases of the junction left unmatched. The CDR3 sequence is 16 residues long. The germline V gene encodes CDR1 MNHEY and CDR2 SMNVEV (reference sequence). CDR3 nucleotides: TGTGCCAGCAGTTTGGGACTAGCGGGAGGGCCGGCTACGCAGTATTTT. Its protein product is CASSLGLAGGPATQYF.

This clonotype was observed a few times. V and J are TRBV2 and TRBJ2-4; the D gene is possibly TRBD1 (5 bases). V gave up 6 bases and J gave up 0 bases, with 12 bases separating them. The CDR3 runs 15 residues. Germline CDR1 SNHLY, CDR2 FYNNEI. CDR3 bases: TGTGCCAGCAGAAACAGGAACGAAGCCAAAAACATTCAGTACTTC. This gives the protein CASRNRNEAKNIQYF.

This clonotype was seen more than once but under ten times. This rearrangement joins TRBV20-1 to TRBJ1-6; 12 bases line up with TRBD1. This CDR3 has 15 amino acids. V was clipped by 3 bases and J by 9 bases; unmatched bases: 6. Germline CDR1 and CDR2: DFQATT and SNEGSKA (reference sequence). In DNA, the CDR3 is TGCAGTGCTAGGGGGACAGGGGGCGTACCTTCACCCCTCCACTTT. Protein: CSARGTGGVPSPLHF.

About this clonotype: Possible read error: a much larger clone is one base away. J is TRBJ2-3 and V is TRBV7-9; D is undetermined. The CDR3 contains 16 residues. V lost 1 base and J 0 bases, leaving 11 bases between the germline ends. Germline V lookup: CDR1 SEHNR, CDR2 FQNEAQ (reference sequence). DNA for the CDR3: TGTGCCAGCAGCTTAGAGAGCAGCCTGAGCACAGATACGCAGTATTTT. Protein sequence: CASSLESSLSTDTQYF.

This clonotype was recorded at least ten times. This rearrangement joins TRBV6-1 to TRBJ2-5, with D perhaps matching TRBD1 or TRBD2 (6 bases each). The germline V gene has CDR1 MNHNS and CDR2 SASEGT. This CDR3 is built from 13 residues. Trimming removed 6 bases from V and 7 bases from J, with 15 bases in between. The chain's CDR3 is CASSEGGYGTQYF. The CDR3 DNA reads TGTGCCAGCAGCGAGGGGGGATACGGGACCCAGTACTTC.

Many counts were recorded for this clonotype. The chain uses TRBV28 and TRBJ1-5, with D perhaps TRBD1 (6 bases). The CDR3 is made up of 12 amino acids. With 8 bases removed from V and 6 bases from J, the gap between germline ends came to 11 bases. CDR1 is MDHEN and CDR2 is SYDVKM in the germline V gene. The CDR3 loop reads CASSRGGQPQHF. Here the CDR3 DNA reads TGTGCCAGCTCCAGGGGCGGTCAGCCCCAGCATTTT.

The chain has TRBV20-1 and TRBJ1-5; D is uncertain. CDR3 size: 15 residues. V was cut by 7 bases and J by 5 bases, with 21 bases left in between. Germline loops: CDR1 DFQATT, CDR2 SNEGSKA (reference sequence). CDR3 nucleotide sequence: TGCAGTGGGGCGACGGGCGATAGAAGGGATCAGCCCCAGCATTTT. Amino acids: CSGATGDRRDQPQHF.